This TCR beta chain was sequenced during a study of metastatic and nonmetastatic thyroid tumors. Looking at the study overall: Samples came from malignant and benign thyroid patients, and repertoires were compared across blood and tumor or nodule tissue.

TCRdb re-called clones from the PCR reads using MiXCR. Of some 22,000 clones listed, over 9.5% are singletons. There were no patients who had received any treatment before thyroid surgery. This clone was counted at least ten times. Its antigen is as yet unknown. Overall study results and limits: Relative to benign nodules, malignant thyroid tumors were reportedly characterized by significantly elevated TCR beta diversity in blood and tumor.

The V end lost 0 bases, the J end lost 5 bases, and 10 bases lay between the germline ends. The CDR3 covers 15 residues. Germline assignment: CDR1 SGHAT and CDR2 FQNNGV. This sequence was found in a female donor with papillary thyroid cancer or a benign thyroid nodule (not recorded which). Some clones in this sample may be carry-over from other donors' samples. Input material: blood. This chain joins TRBV11-2 and TRBJ1-4, with D uncertain. CDR3: CASSLDLGGNEKLFF. The DNA for the CDR3 is TGTGCCAGCAGCTTAGATTTAGGAGGAAATGAAAAACTGTTTTTT.